The rows below give T cell receptor beta chains drawn from one sample of a study of Tregs in tolerant kidney transplant recipients. Profiled with immunoSEQ multiplex PCR; TCRdb holds only in-frame clones, not every one. The sample contains 90,000 or so clones, more than 80% of which appear only once. Sequencing was performed on CD8+ T cells from blood. The receptors derive from a human donor in good health. CDR3s include the opening cysteine and the closing phenylalanine or tryptophan. The order of the fields is V gene, J gene, clone size, D gene, CDR3 DNA, CDR3 protein. The D gene is left open where the match is weak. For some rows the clone size is stated as once, few or many, or as a class when expanded; others skip it.

TRBV4-1	TRBJ2-7	once	TRBD1	TGCGCCAGCAGCCAAGCTGACAGGGCGTCCTACGAGCAGTACTTC	CASSQADRASYEQYF
TRBV6-5	TRBJ2-5	NA	NA	TGTGCCACCCGGAGAGAGAACCTCATGGAGACCCAGTACTTC	CATRRENLMETQYF
TRBV4-1	TRBJ1-1	NA	NA	TGCGCCAGCAGCCAAGCGGACAGTAACACTGAAGCTTTCTTT	CASSQADSNTEAFF
TRBV9	TRBJ1-1	NA	TRBD1	TGTGCCAGCAGCGTCCGCCCGACAGGGGGTAGGAGCACTGAAGCTTTCTTT	CASSVRPTGGRSTEAFF
TRBV5-6	TRBJ2-2	NA	NA	TGTGCCAGCTCCTCACCCGACTCGACCTGGGGGACCGGGGAGCTGTTTTTT	CASSSPDSTWGTGELFF
TRBV4-1	TRBJ2-1	few	TRBD2	TGCGCCAGCAGCCAGACCGCCGGGACTAGTTTTGAGCAGTTCTTC	CASSQTAGTSFEQFF
TRBV4-1	TRBJ2-5	once	NA	TGCGCCAGCAGCCAAGGAAGCCAGAGGTCGGGAGAGACCCAGTACTTC	CASSQGSQRSGETQYF
TRBV5-6	TRBJ1-3	NA	TRBD1	TGTGCCAGCAGCTCCGGACAGGGCTCTGGAAACACCATATATTTT	CASSSGQGSGNTIYF
TRBV5-4	TRBJ2-7	once	TRBD1	TGTGCCAGCAGCTCCTCCCGGGACAGGGGGCTCTACGAGCAGTACTTC	CASSSSRDRGLYEQYF
TRBV19	TRBJ2-3	NA	TRBD2	TGTGCCAGTAGCCTAGCGGGTCCAGATACGCAGTATTTT	CASSLAGPDTQYF
TRBV7-2	TRBJ2-2	NA	NA	TGTGCCAGCAGCTGGGACATAAACACCGGGGAGCTGTTTTTT	CASSWDINTGELFF
TRBV15	TRBJ1-4	NA	NA	TGTGCCACCAGCAGAGCAGGTGATAATGAAAAACTGTTTTTT	CATSRAGDNEKLFF
TRBV2	TRBJ2-3	NA	TRBD2	TGTGCCAGCAGTCTTTTAGCGGGGAGCACAGATACGCAGTATTTT	CASSLLAGSTDTQYF
TRBV7-8	TRBJ2-7	NA	TRBD1	TGTGCCAGCAGCTTAGCTTGGACAGGGGAACCCTACGAGCAGTACTTC	CASSLAWTGEPYEQYF
TRBV7-9	TRBJ2-1	NA	TRBD2	TGTGCCAGCAGCTTAGTGGGAAGACTAGCGGGGTGGGTGGGTGAGCAGTTCTTC	CASSLVGRLAGWVGEQFF
TRBV9	TRBJ2-1	NA	NA	TGTGCCAGCAGCGTAGTACCAAGCTCCTACAATGAGCAGTTCTTC	CASSVVPSSYNEQFF
TRBV15	TRBJ1-4	NA	NA	TGTGCCACCAGCAGAGCCCCGGGGGGAATTAATGAAAAACTGTTTTTT	CATSRAPGGINEKLFF
TRBV9	TRBJ1-5	once	NA	TGTGCCAGCAGCGGCTTGGGGCAGCCCCAGCATTTT	CASSGLGQPQHF
TRBV6-5	TRBJ2-2	NA	TRBD1	TGTGCCAGCAGTTACCCAGGGGGCGGTACCGGGGAGCTGTTTTTT	CASSYPGGGTGELFF
TRBV5-5	TRBJ2-7	NA	TRBD1	TGTGCCAGCAGCCAACTACAGGGGGCCACCTACGAGCAGTACTTC	CASSQLQGATYEQYF
TRBV7-2	TRBJ1-4	NA	TRBD1	TGTGCCAGCAGCATCCCGACAGGGGGTAGGGAAAAACTGTTTTTT	CASSIPTGGREKLFF
TRBV14	TRBJ2-3	once	NA	TGTGCCAGCAGCGAGAGGGACTCTCCTTACACAGATACGCAGTATTTT	CASSERDSPYTDTQYF
TRBV15	TRBJ2-7	once	TRBD2	TGTGCCACCAGCGGGGCGGGAGGGGCCCACTACGAGCAGTACTTC	CATSGAGGAHYEQYF
TRBV11-2	TRBJ2-7	NA	NA	TGTGCCAGCAGCTTATGGGACAACTCCTACGAGCAGTACTTC	CASSLWDNSYEQYF
TRBV2	TRBJ2-3	NA	NA	TGTGCCAGCAATTCTCCCCGCGATGGAAGCACAGATACGCAGTATTTT	CASNSPRDGSTDTQYF
TRBV5-6	TRBJ1-4	NA	TRBD1	TGTGCCAGCAGCATCCGGACAGGGGATTGGGAAAAACTGTTTTTT	CASSIRTGDWEKLFF
TRBV4-2	TRBJ2-3	NA	TRBD1	TGTGCCAGCAGCCCTAGAACAGGGGTAGCGACAGATACGCAGTATTTT	CASSPRTGVATDTQYF
TRBV5-8	TRBJ2-1	NA	NA	TGTGCCAGCAGGTCAACTTTTTACAATGAGCAGTTCTTC	CASRSTFYNEQFF
TRBV7-9	TRBJ2-1	NA	NA	TGTGCCAGCAGCTCAGTGGCTAAATACAATGAGCAGTTCTTC	CASSSVAKYNEQFF